The TCR beta chain under discussion was sequenced for a study of control samples from healthy donors and cancer patients. There are 13 residues in the CDR3. Trimming removed 5 bases from V and 5 bases from J; junction bases left unmatched: 2. Germline assignment: CDR1 SSHAT and CDR2 FNYEAQ (reference sequence). The table came from immunoSEQ multiplex PCR; TCRdb's copy has only in-frame clones and leaves some out. This repertoire shows just over 150,000 clones, around nine tenths found once; its top ten account for around 11%. The rearrangement joins TRBV7-7 to TRBJ2-2; 7 bases map to TRBD1. The TCR was taken from a man between 25 and 39 years old in good health. Sequenced material: blood. The CDR3 loop reads CASSPGGTGELFF. The CDR3 DNA follows: TGTGCCAGCAGCCCAGGGGGAACCGGGGAGCTGTTTTTT.